This T cell receptor (beta chain) came from a study of blood T cells in healthy people across ages. Primed by a sample-barcoded 5' primer and a J-beta primer mix, a second PCR proceeded for 7 to 11 cycles. TCRdb reprocessed the 5' RACE reads with MiXCR, giving one entry per CDR3 protein. This sample carries 1,800,000 or so distinct CDR3 sequences, about 39% of them seen once, and the ten largest clones take roughly 24%. V lost 6 bases to trimming and J lost 8 bases, with 17 bases between them. The CDR3 is 14 amino acids. This clonotype originated in a human donor in good health. The chain is built from TRBV12-3 or TRBV12-4 and TRBJ2-1, with D hard to call. The material sequenced was blood. DNA for the CDR3: TGTGCCAGCAGCTACAACCGGGTGTGGGATGAGCAGTTCTTC. Protein: CASSYNRVWDEQFF.